The 18 T cell receptor beta chains reported below all come from one sample, sequenced in a study of regulatory T cells in long-lasting Graves disease. Time point described: newly diagnosed GD, antithyroid drugs for less than 3 months. Extracted RNA from PBMCs served as the source of the TCR library. Building the TCR beta libraries relied on iRepertoire HTBI primers, and CDR3 regions underwent Arm-PCR. Each CDR3 protein is one row after TCRdb ran MiXCR on the multiplex PCR reads. Found here are hundreds of thousands of distinct CDR3 sequences, 15% to 20% of them singletons; the top ten hold approximately 20%. A further study also used this sample, focusing on T cells in Graves' hyperthyroidism and ophthalmopathy.

The starting material was peripheral blood mononuclear cells (PBMCs), obtained at new diagnosis, from a patient treated with antithyroid drugs. The receptors were sampled from a woman aged 25 to 39 with Graves disease.

This clonotype was found many times. V usage is TRBV12-5 and J usage is TRBJ2-7; no clear D. Germline loops: CDR1 LGHNT, CDR2 FRNRAP. The CDR3 covers 14 residues. Deletions cut 0 bases from V and 4 bases from J, with 10 bases between. CDR3 protein: CASGLVPESYEQYF. CDR3 bases: TGTGCTAGTGGTTTGGTACCGGAGAGTTACGAGCAGTACTTC.

This clonotype was recorded at least ten times. V usage is TRBV6-2 or TRBV6-3 and J usage is TRBJ2-5; TRBD1 or TRBD2 may be the D gene (6 bases each). In germline, CDR1 is MNHEY, CDR2 SVGEGT. The CDR3 is 16 amino acids. V lost 5 bases to trimming and J lost 4 bases, with 20 bases between them. CDR3 sequence: CASSDGTLRGRETQYF. As DNA, the CDR3 is TGTGCCAGCAGTGACGGCACGCTCCGGGGGCGAGAGACCCAGTACTTC.

This clonotype was recorded at least ten times. J is TRBJ2-3 and V is TRBV2; 10 bases agree with TRBD2. V shed 6 bases, J shed 3 bases, and the junction held 6 bases outside the gene matches. CDR1 is SNHLY and CDR2 is FYNNEI in the germline V gene. The CDR3 runs 15 residues. The CDR3 loop is CASSAEGLATDTQYF. Written as DNA, the CDR3 is TGTGCCAGCAGCGCCGAGGGACTAGCGACAGATACGCAGTATTTT.

This rearrangement joins TRBV2 to TRBJ2-2; 9 positions match TRBD1. The germline V gene encodes CDR1 SNHLY and CDR2 FYNNEI. CDR3 length: 16 amino acids. J gave up 3 bases and V 4 bases, and 6 bases lay outside the gene matches. CDR3 in amino acids: CASSGDRVLYTGELFF. CDR3 in DNA: TGTGCCAGCAGTGGGGACAGGGTTCTTTACACCGGGGAGCTGTTTTTT.

V is TRBV6-1 and J is TRBJ2-7, with TRBD2 identical over 7 bases. The CDR3 spans 14 residues. Germline V lookup: CDR1 MNHNS, CDR2 SASEGT. The ends lost 5 bases at V and 6 bases at J; junction bases unmatched: 10. The CDR3 protein is CASSPPRGEGEQYF. The CDR3 nucleotides read TGTGCCAGCAGTCCTCCCCGAGGGGAGGGCGAGCAGTACTTC.

This clonotype has a count of ten or more. The chain recombines TRBV7-9 with TRBJ2-1; 8 bases map to TRBD2. The CDR3 spans 19 residues. V was clipped by 0 bases and J by 0 bases; unmatched bases: 10. The germline V gene encodes CDR1 SEHNR and CDR2 FQNEAQ (reference sequence). As DNA, the CDR3 is TGTGCCAGCAGCTTAGCCGCGGGAGGAGACCCGAGCTCCTACAATGAGCAGTTCTTC. It translates to CASSLAAGGDPSSYNEQFF.

This clonotype was found many times. The chain employs TRBV7-3 and TRBJ1-5; no reliable D call. Germline lookup yields CDR1 SGHTA and CDR2 FQGTGA. The V end was cut by 4 bases, the J end by 3 bases, with 7 bases between. The CDR3 spans 13 residues. CDR3 DNA: TGTGCCAGCAGCTCCTCAATCAATCAGCCCCAGCATTTT. It codes for CASSSSINQPQHF.

This clonotype was detected only a few times. The V call is TRBV19, the J call TRBJ2-5; D remains unclear. The CDR3 spans 11 residues. CDR1 and CDR2 from the germline V gene are LNHDA and SQIVND (reference sequence). V shed 8 bases and J shed 0 bases, with 4 bases lying between them. CDR3 coding DNA: TGTGCCAGTGGTTACCAAGAGACCCAGTACTTC. This sequence encodes CASGYQETQYF.

V is TRBV5-1 and J is TRBJ1-2; no reliable D call. V shed 1 base and J shed 8 bases, with 21 bases lying between them. CDR3 size: 16 residues. Germline V lookup: CDR1 SGHRS, CDR2 YFSETQ. In DNA, the CDR3 is TGCGCCAGCAGCTTGTTGGCTGGGCCCGTGGCCAGAGGCTACACCTTC. Translating gives CASSLLAGPVARGYTF.

This clonotype was counted ten times or more. The rearrangement joins TRBV30 to TRBJ1-2; D is perhaps TRBD1 (6 bases). Germline CDR1 is GTSNPN and CDR2 is SVGIG (reference sequence). Deletions cut 5 bases from V and 7 bases from J, with 11 bases between. The CDR3 is made up of 11 amino acids. This CDR3 reads CAWGQSGGYTF. In DNA form, the CDR3 reads TGTGCCTGGGGACAGTCCGGTGGCTACACCTTC.

This clonotype was found many times. The genes are TRBV3-1 and TRBJ2-3; D gene unclear. The V gene lost 9 bases and the J gene lost 2 bases, with 18 bases spanning the gap. Germline CDR1 LGHDT, CDR2 YNNKEL (reference sequence). The CDR3 covers 15 residues. For the CDR3, the DNA is TGTGCCAGTAAACCAGGCCCCGGAGTCACAGATACGCAGTATTTT. Protein product: CASKPGPGVTDTQYF.

This clonotype occurred many times. The CDR3 loop is CASSPGQGAEGNTIYF. CDR3 nucleotides: TGTGCCAGCAGTCCGGGACAGGGGGCAGAAGGAAACACCATATATTTT. V usage is TRBV12-3 or TRBV12-4 and J usage is TRBJ1-3, with 12 bases matching TRBD1. V lost 5 bases, J lost 4 bases, and 6 bases stayed unmatched. CDR3 length: 16 residues.

This clonotype occurred many times. The chain employs TRBV11-2 and TRBJ2-3; no definite D call. The CDR3 covers 11 residues. Trimming removed 5 bases at V and 10 bases at J, with 10 bases between. Germline lookup yields CDR1 SGHAT and CDR2 FQNNGV. This CDR3 is CASSPNTAQYF. CDR3 nucleotides: TGTGCCAGCAGCCCCAACACCGCGCAGTATTTT.

Ten or more counts support this clonotype. V gene TRBV7-2 combines with J gene TRBJ2-5, with 7 bases fitting TRBD1. V lost 5 bases to trimming and J lost 4 bases; unmatched junction nucleotides: 7. This CDR3 spans 14 amino acids. Germline loops: CDR1 SGHTA, CDR2 FQGNSA. CDR3 nucleotide sequence: TGTGCCAGCAGCCAAAACAGGGGCGGAGAGACCCAGTACTTC. Translation: CASSQNRGGETQYF.

This clonotype has just a few counts. This chain links TRBV29-1 with TRBJ2-3; a weak D match, TRBD2 (5 bases). The CDR3 covers 13 residues. With 5 bases removed from V and 3 bases from J, the gap between germline ends came to 12 bases. Germline V CDR1 and CDR2: SQVTM, ANQGSEA. In nucleotides, the CDR3 is TGCAGCGTTCGGGATCAGTCGACAGATACGCAGTATTTT. Amino acid sequence: CSVRDQSTDTQYF.

This clonotype showed up many times. The chain employs TRBV6-5 and TRBJ2-7, with a tentative D call TRBD2 (5 bases). The CDR3 is 18 amino acids. V shed 5 bases and J shed 4 bases, with 27 bases lying between them. CDR1 is MNHEY and CDR2 is SVGAGI in the germline V gene. In nucleotides, the CDR3 is TGTGCCAGCAGTCACTATTGGACCACTGACGGGATCGATTACGAGCAGTACTTC. Translation gives CASSHYWTTDGIDYEQYF.

V and J are TRBV5-1 and TRBJ2-7; TRBD2 matches 10 bases. Germline V CDR1 and CDR2: SGHRS, YFSETQ. V shed 2 bases, J shed 5 bases, and the junction held 10 bases outside the gene matches. The CDR3 runs 16 residues. The CDR3 loop reads CASSFRSGGPWDEQYF. In DNA, the CDR3 is TGCGCCAGCAGCTTTCGTAGCGGGGGGCCTTGGGACGAGCAGTACTTC. Full variable domain (rest looked up from reference TRBV5-1 and TRBJ2-7): KAGVTQTPRYLIKTRGQQVTLSCSPISGHRSVSWYQQTPGQGLQFLFEYFSETQRNKGNFPGRFSGRQFSNSRSEMNVSTLELGDSALYLCASSFRSGGPWDEQYFGPGTRLTVT.

This clonotype was counted only a few times. CDR3 residues: CASSLTGSGGLQETQYF. Here the CDR3 DNA reads TGCGCCAGCAGCTTGACGGGTAGCGGGGGGCTTCAAGAGACCCAGTACTTC. This chain uses TRBV5-1 with TRBJ2-5; the match to TRBD2 covers 10 bases. This CDR3 is built from 17 residues. V trimming: 1 base; J trimming: 2 bases; junction bases outside the gene matches: 8. CDR1 and CDR2 from the germline V gene are SGHRS and YFSETQ.